Listed below are T cell receptor beta chains from one sample, sequenced in a study of cytomegalovirus exposure and HLA in healthy donors. Assay: immunoSEQ multiplex PCR; the TCRdb copy retains only in-frame clones and omits some. The sample holds roughly 120,000 clones, around 80% seen once. The sequencing input was PBMCs. These receptors originate from a man aged 45-65 years in good health and CMV-seronegative. CDR3s include the opening cysteine and the closing phenylalanine or tryptophan.

TRBJ2-1	TRBV15	CATSRDSGGAYNEQFF
TRBJ2-5	TRBV29-1	CSVALAGPETQYF
TRBJ2-3	TRBV15	CATTGLAGPGTDTQYF
TRBJ2-7	TRBV29-1	CSARETVFYEQYF
TRBJ2-2	TRBV19	CASSEVEYTGELFF
TRBJ1-4	TRBV7-2	CASSPGERTNEKLFF
TRBJ1-1	TRBV2	CATSSSTSPGAEAFF
TRBJ2-3	TRBV5-4	CASSSQGAGGTDTQYF
TRBJ2-7	TRBV6-7	CASSYPPSGRQEEQYF
TRBJ2-7	TRBV21-1	CASNSKPDYEQYF
TRBJ2-7	TRBV7-6	CASSRVRAGRGRYEQYF
TRBJ1-2	TRBV5-6	CASSSLRGGYGYTF
TRBJ2-5	TRBV20-1	CSARPRETQYF
TRBJ2-7	TRBV5-1	CASSLDPSAWNYEQYF
TRBJ1-4	TRBV27	CASSSAGIHEKLFF
-	TRBV4-2	CASSQATASYEQYF
TRBJ2-7	TRBV5-6	CASSFRDREYF
TRBJ2-5	TRBV28	CASTRDRGRQETQYF
TRBJ1-1	TRBV7-8	CASSLAARDRLEAFF
TRBJ1-1	TRBV5-6	CASSLGGGTGGTEAFF
TRBJ2-2	TRBV6-4	CASSSQGANTGELFF
TRBJ2-5	TRBV9	CASSAALVPGSQETQYF
TRBJ2-3	TRBV7-2	CASSPRLAGGRDTQYF
TRBJ2-7	TRBV4-1	CASSQEIASSYEQYF
TRBJ2-1	TRBV10-3	CAISAKAGSGEQFF
TRBJ2-6	TRBV19	CASSNSRGVLWGANVLTF
TRBJ2-3	TRBV4-1	CPSSPQQGAPDTQYF
TRBJ2-7	TRBV28	CASSLDRVHEQYF
TRBJ2-5	TRBV9	CASSRGAGGLVFSETQYF
TRBJ1-1	TRBV11-1	CASSLALGARTEAFF
TRBJ2-7	TRBV13	CASSFGGPSSYEQYF
TRBJ2-3	TRBV6-6	CASTSVADTQYF
TRBJ1-2	TRBV28	CASSFTGQGRGGYTF
TRBJ2-1	TRBV5-6	CASSFPGVAGYNEQFF
TRBJ2-7	TRBV11-3	CASSGGDRGLTEQYF
TRBJ2-7	TRBV5-1	CASSFGTGASYEQYF